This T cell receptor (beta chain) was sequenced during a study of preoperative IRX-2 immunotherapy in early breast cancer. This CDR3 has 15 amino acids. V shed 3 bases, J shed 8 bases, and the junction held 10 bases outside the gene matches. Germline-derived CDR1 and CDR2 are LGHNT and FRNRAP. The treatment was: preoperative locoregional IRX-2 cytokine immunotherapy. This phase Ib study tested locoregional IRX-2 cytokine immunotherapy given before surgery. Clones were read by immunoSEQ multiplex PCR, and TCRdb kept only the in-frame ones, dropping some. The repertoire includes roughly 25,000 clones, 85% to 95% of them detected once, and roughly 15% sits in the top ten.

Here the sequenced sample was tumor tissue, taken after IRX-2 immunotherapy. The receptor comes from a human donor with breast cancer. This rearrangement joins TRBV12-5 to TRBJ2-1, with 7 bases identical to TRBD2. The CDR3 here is CASGFRDYGVYEQFF. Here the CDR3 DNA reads TGTGCTAGTGGTTTCCGGGACTACGGTGTCTATGAGCAGTTCTTC. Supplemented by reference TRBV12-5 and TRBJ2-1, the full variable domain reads DARVTQTPRHKVTEMGQEVTMRCQPILGHNTVFWYRQTMMQGLELLAYFRNRAPLDDSGMPKDRFSAEMPDATLATLKIQPSEPRDSAVYFCASGFRDYGVYEQFFGPGTRLTVL.